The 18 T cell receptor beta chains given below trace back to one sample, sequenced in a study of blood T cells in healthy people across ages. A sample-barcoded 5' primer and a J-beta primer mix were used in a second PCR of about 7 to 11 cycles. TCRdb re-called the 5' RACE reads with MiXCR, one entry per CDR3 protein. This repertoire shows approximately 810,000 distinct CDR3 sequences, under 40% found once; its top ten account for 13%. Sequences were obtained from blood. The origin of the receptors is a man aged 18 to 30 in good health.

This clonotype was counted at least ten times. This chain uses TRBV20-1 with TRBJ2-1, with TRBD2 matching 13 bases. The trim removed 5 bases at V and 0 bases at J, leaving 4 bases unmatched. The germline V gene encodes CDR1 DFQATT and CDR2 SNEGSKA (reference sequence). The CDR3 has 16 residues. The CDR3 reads CSARLAGGPSYNEQFF. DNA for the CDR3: TGCAGTGCTCGACTAGCGGGGGGCCCCTCCTACAATGAGCAGTTCTTC.

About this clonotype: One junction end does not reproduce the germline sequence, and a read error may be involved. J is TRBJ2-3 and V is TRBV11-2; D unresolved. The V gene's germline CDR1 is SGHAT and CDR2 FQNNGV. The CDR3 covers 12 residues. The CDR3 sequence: CASSSLADTRYF. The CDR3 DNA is TGTGCCAGCAGCTCACTCGCGGATACGCGGTATTTT.

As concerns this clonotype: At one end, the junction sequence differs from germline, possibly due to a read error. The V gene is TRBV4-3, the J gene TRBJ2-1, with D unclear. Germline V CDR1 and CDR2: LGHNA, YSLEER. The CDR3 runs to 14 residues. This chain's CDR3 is CANSQGTSYNEQFF. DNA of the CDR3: TGCGCCAACAGCCAAGGAACCAGCTACAATGAGCAGTTCTTC.

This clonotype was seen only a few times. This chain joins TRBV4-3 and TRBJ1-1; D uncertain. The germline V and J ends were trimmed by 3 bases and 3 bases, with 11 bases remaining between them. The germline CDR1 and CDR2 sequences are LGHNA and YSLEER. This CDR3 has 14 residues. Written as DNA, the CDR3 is TGCGCCAGCAGCCAGAACGACAAGCACACTGAAGCTTTCTTT. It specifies CASSQNDKHTEAFF.

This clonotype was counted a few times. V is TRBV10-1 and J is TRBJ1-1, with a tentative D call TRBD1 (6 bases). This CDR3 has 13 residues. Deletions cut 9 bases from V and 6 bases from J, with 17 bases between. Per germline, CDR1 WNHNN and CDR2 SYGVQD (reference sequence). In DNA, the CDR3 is TGCGCCAGTTCGGGGCAGGGGCTATCTGAAGCTTTCTTT. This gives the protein CASSGQGLSEAFF.

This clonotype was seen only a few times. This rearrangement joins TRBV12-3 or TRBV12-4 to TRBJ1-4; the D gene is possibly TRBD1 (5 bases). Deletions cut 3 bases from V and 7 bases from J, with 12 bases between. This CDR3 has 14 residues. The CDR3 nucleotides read TGTGCCAGCAGTTTGGGACGCCTGAGTGAAAAACTGTTTTTT. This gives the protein CASSLGRLSEKLFF.

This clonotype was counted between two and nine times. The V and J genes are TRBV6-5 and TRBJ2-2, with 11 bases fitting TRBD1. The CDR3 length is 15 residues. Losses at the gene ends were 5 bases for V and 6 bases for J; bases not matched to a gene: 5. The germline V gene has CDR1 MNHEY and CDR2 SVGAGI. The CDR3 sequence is CASSRPGQGAGELFF. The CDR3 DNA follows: TGTGCCAGCAGTCGCCCGGGACAGGGGGCCGGGGAGCTGTTTTTT.

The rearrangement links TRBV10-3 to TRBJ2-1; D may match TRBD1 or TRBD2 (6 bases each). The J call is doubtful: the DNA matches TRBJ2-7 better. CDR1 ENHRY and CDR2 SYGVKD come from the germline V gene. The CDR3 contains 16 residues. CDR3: CAISESGGSSYNEQYF. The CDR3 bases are TGTGCCATCAGTGAGTCAGGGGGGAGCTCCTACAATGAGCAGTACTTC.

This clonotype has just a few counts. CDR3 nucleotides: TGTGCCAGCACCATCGGCCCCCCGGGACGGCATGGCTACACCTTC. Amino acids: CASTIGPPGRHGYTF. The rearrangement links TRBV6-2 or TRBV6-3 to TRBJ1-2; D is possibly TRBD1 (5 bases). This CDR3 comprises 15 residues. Trimming took off 7 bases at V and 6 bases at J, with 21 bases between the two ends. CDR1 is MNHEY, CDR2 SVGEGT, per germline.

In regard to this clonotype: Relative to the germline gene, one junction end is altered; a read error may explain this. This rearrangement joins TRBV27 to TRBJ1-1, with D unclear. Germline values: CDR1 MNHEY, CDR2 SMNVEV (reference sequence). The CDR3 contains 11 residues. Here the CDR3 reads CTSSLYTEAFF. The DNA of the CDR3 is TGCACCAGCAGCCTCTACACTGAAGCTTTCTTT.

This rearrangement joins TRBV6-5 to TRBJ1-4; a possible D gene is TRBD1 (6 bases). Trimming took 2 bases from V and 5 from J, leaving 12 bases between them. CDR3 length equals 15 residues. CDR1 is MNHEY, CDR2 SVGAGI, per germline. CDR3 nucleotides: TGTGCCAGCAGTTACCTAACGGGGGGCAATGAAAAACTGTTTTTT. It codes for CASSYLTGGNEKLFF.

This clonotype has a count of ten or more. CDR3 nucleotide sequence: TGTGCCAGCAGCTTAGTCGAGGGAGGCTACACCTTC. Amino acid sequence: CASSLVEGGYTF. The rearrangement uses TRBV7-2 and TRBJ1-2; D unresolved. Between the trimmed V and J ends, which lost 1 base and 8 bases, there was a span of 8 bases. Germline V gene lookup returns CDR1 SGHTA and CDR2 FQGNSA. CDR3 length: 12 residues.

The CDR3 loop reads CASSSLTGDTDTQYF. In nucleotides, the CDR3 is TGCGCCAGCAGCTCCCTTACAGGGGACACAGATACGCAGTATTTT. This chain joins TRBV5-1 and TRBJ2-3; 7 nucleotides line up with TRBD1. CDR1 SGHRS and CDR2 YFSETQ come from the germline V gene. This CDR3 spans 15 amino acids. With 3 bases clipped from V and 2 bases from J, the junction kept 6 bases outside the gene matches.

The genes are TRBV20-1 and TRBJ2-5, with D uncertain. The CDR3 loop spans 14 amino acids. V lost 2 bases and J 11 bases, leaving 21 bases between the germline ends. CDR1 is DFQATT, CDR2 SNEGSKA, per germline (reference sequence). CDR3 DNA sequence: TGCAGTGCTAGACCCAGTCGTCTGGCCAATGAGCAGTACTTC. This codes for CSARPSRLANEQYF.

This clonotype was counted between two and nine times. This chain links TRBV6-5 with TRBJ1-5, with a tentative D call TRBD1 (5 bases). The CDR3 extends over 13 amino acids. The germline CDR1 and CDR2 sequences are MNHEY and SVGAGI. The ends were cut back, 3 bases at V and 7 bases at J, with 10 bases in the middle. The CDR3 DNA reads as TGTGCCAGCAGTTATGGGGCGGCCCAGCCCCAGCATTTT. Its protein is CASSYGAAQPQHF.

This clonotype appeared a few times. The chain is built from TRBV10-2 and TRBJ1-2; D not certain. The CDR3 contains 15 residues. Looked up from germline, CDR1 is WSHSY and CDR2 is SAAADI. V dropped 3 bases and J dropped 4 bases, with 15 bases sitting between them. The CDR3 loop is CASSDADYRGYGYTF. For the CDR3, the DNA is TGCGCCAGCAGTGATGCAGACTACCGGGGCTATGGCTACACCTTC.

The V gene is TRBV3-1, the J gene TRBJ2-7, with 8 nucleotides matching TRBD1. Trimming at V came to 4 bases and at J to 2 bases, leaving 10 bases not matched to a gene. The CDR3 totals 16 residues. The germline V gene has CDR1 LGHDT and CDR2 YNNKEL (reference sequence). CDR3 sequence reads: CASSPETTGATYEQYF. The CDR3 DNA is TGTGCCAGCAGCCCAGAGACGACAGGGGCTACCTACGAGCAGTACTTC.

The CDR3 DNA follows: TGCAGCGTTTGGGGGCAGGGCGAGTACTTC. Encoded protein: CSVWGQGEYF. The chain joins TRBV29-1 to TRBJ2-7, with D maybe TRBD1 (6 bases). Between the trimmed V and J ends, which lost 5 bases and 11 bases, there was a span of 13 bases. Germline V gene lookup returns CDR1 SQVTM and CDR2 ANQGSEA. CDR3 size: 10 residues.